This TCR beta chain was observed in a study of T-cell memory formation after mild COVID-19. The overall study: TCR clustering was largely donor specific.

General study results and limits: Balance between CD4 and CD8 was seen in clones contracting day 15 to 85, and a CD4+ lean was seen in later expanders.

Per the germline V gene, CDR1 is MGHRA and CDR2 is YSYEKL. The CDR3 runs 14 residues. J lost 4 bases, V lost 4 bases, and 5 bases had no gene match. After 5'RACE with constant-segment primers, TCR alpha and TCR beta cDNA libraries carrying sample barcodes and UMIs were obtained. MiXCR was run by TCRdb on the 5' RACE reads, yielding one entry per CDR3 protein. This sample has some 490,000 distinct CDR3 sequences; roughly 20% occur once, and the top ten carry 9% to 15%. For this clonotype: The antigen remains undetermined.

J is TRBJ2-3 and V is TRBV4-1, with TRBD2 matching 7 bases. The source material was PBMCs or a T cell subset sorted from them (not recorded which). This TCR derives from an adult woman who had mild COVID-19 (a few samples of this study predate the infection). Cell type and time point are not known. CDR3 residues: CASSPTAGPDTQYF. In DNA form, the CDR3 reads TGCGCCAGCAGCCCCACAGCGGGGCCAGATACGCAGTATTTT.